This TCR beta chain came from a study of blood T cell repertoires in COVID-19. The CDR3 sequence is 12 residues long. With 7 bases removed from V and 6 bases from J, the gap between germline ends came to 12 bases. CDR1 MDHEN and CDR2 SYDVKM come from the germline V gene. Clones were sequenced by immunoSEQ multiplex PCR, and TCRdb holds only the in-frame ones, with some missing. The profile covers some 150,000 clones, with roughly 80% appearing a single time and approximately 9.1% taken by the ten largest. Enrolled through a virtual design, the participants were between roughly 18 and 89 years of age and came from some 25 US areas. Cohort placement rested on clinical history that participants reported themselves. Recovered status in Cohort 3 required two negative PCRs, clearance, or symptom resolution.

The chain employs TRBV28 and TRBJ1-2; possible D gene TRBD1, 6 bases. Sequenced material: PBMCs or T cells enriched from blood (not recorded which). The TCR comes from a man aged 45-60 years who had recovered from COVID-19. This chain's CDR3 is CASTQQGNGYTF. CDR3 nucleotides: TGTGCCAGCACTCAACAGGGAAATGGCTACACCTTC.